What follows are 16 T cell receptor beta chains derived from one specimen sequenced in a study of shared T cell receptors in the human thymus. Libraries were prepared by immunoSEQ multiplex PCR; TCRdb keeps only in-frame clonotypes and omits some of them. This sample has under 850,000 clones, with 85% to 90% found just once. The data were also submitted as part of a second study, on human thymus T cells.

The specimen was thymocytes. Receptors originate from a boy younger than two with a congenital heart defect.

The CDR3 is CASSLEDRGPGELFF. The CDR3 region has the DNA TGTGCCAGCAGCTTAGAGGACAGGGGGCCCGGGGAGCTGTTTTTT. The chain couples TRBV11-2 to TRBJ2-2, with 11 bases aligning to TRBD1. V was pared by 0 bases and J by 6 bases, with 0 bases of the junction left unmatched. CDR1 SGHAT and CDR2 FQNNGV come from the germline V gene. This CDR3 has 15 residues.

The chain couples TRBV7-9 to TRBJ2-3, with D possibly matching TRBD2 (6 bases). The CDR3 length is 16 residues. Germline V gene sequence: CDR1 SEHNR, CDR2 FQNEAQ (reference sequence). Trimming removed 2 bases at V and 5 bases at J, with 17 bases between. CDR3 protein: CASSLLPSAMEDTQYF. The DNA of the CDR3 is TGTGCCAGCAGCTTACTTCCTAGCGCAATGGAAGATACGCAGTATTTT.

This chain joins TRBV28 and TRBJ2-5, with 16 bases matching TRBD2. The CDR3 has 18 residues. The V segment lost 5 bases and the J segment 4 bases; nucleotides outside the gene matches: 10. Per the germline V gene, CDR1 is MDHEN and CDR2 is SYDVKM. The CDR3 spells CASSPGTSGRERSETQYF. In DNA form, the CDR3 reads TGTGCCAGCAGTCCCGGGACTAGCGGGAGGGAAAGGTCAGAGACCCAGTACTTC.

This clone was observed a single time. This chain connects TRBV27 to TRBJ1-1; 7 positions match TRBD1. The CDR3 consists of 15 residues. Germline CDR1 and CDR2: MNHEY and SMNVEV (reference sequence). Trimming took 5 bases from V and 0 from J; bases not matched to a gene: 6. CDR3 sequence (DNA): TGTGCCAGCAGTCCTCAGGGGGATGTGAACACTGAAGCTTTCTTT. As protein: CASSPQGDVNTEAFF.

This chain joins TRBV10-3 and TRBJ2-3; D is possibly TRBD2 (10 bases). The CDR3 totals 24 residues. Germline assignment: CDR1 ENHRY and CDR2 SYGVKD. V lost 0 bases and J 1 base, leaving 35 bases between the germline ends. CDR3 region: CAISESAGQGNLAGVNGGTDTQYF. For the CDR3, the DNA is TGTGCCATCAGTGAGTCGGCTGGACAGGGGAACCTAGCGGGAGTTAATGGCGGCACAGATACGCAGTATTTT.

The J gene is TRBJ2-1, the V gene TRBV19; D unclear. CDR1 and CDR2 (germline): LNHDA, SQIVND (reference sequence). The CDR3 runs 11 residues. The V end was cut by 5 bases, the J end by 4 bases, with 3 bases between. CDR3 nucleotides: TGTGCCAGTAGTCTATACAATGAGCAGTTCTTC. Its protein is CASSLYNEQFF.

The rearrangement links TRBV5-4 to TRBJ2-3; perhaps TRBD2 as D (6 bases). The CDR3 is made up of 16 amino acids. Germline-derived CDR1 and CDR2 are SGHNT and YYREEE (reference sequence). The V gene lost 4 bases and the J gene lost 6 bases, with 21 bases spanning the gap. For the CDR3, the DNA is TGTGCCAGCAGCCAGCAAGGGACCGGCGGGGCTGATACGCAGTATTTT. Translation: CASSQQGTGGADTQYF.

This clone was seen only a few times. The V gene is TRBV14, the J gene TRBJ2-1, with 10 nucleotides matching TRBD1. The CDR3 length is 14 residues. Germline trimming cut 4 bases from V and 6 bases from J; bases unmatched to any gene: 3. Per the germline V gene, CDR1 is SGHDN and CDR2 is FVKESK. CDR3 protein: CASSPGQGINEQFF. CDR3 coding DNA: TGTGCCAGCAGCCCGGGACAGGGGATCAATGAGCAGTTCTTC.

The gene calls are TRBV10-3 and TRBJ2-1, with 7 nucleotides matching TRBD1. The CDR3 has 15 residues. V shed 3 bases, J shed 5 bases, and the junction held 7 bases outside the gene matches. CDR1 and CDR2 from the germline V gene are ENHRY and SYGVKD. The CDR3 reads CAISDLIRGHNEQFF. In nucleotides, the CDR3 is TGTGCCATCAGTGATCTGATAAGGGGGCACAATGAGCAGTTCTTC.

This rearrangement joins TRBV7-6 to TRBJ2-7; possibly TRBD2 for D (5 bases). Trimming left V 1 base short and J 1 base short, with 11 bases between. This CDR3 has 15 residues. CDR1 and CDR2 from the germline V gene are SGHVS and FNYEAQ. This CDR3 reads CASSLVGSGSYEQYF. The CDR3 coding sequence is TGTGCCAGCAGCTTAGTGGGGAGTGGTTCCTACGAGCAGTACTTC.

This chain connects TRBV7-8 to TRBJ2-7; 10 bases fit TRBD2. This CDR3 is built from 14 residues. Germline CDR1 and CDR2: SGHVS and FQNEAQ. Trimming removed 4 bases from V and 3 bases from J; junction bases left unmatched: 3. CDR3 amino acids: CASSSLAGVYEQYF. CDR3 bases: TGTGCCAGCAGCTCCCTAGCGGGAGTCTACGAGCAGTACTTC.

The rearrangement uses TRBV15 and TRBJ2-1; 11 nucleotides align to TRBD2. The CDR3 has 16 amino acids. Trimming at V came to 1 base and at J to 7 bases, leaving 6 bases not matched to a gene. The germline gives CDR1 LNHNV, CDR2 YYDKDF (reference sequence). The CDR3 sequence: CATSRVDSGRGNEQFF. The CDR3 coding sequence is TGTGCCACCAGCAGAGTTGATAGCGGGAGGGGGAATGAGCAGTTCTTC.

J is TRBJ1-4 and V is TRBV19; a weak D match, TRBD1 (6 bases). The V end was cut by 5 bases, the J end by 3 bases, with 13 bases between. Germline CDR1 reads LNHDA; CDR2 reads SQIVND (reference sequence). This CDR3 region has 15 residues. The CDR3 reads CASSPRGGSNEKLFF. In nucleotides, the CDR3 is TGTGCCAGTAGTCCGCGCGGGGGCTCTAATGAAAAACTGTTTTTT.

The rearrangement joins TRBV27 to TRBJ2-5; D is ambiguous. CDR1 MNHEY and CDR2 SMNVEV come from the germline V gene (reference sequence). The CDR3 totals 13 residues. V lost 4 bases and J lost 3, with 9 bases in between. The CDR3 loop is CASSSEIKETQYF. The CDR3 bases are TGTGCCAGCAGTTCAGAAATTAAAGAGACCCAGTACTTC.

The chain is built from TRBV9 and TRBJ2-3; maybe TRBD1 (5 bases). The CDR3 extends over 14 amino acids. From germline, CDR1 is SGDLS and CDR2 YYNGEE. Trimming removed 3 bases from V and 1 base from J, with 9 bases in between. CDR3 in DNA: TGTGCCAGCAGCGCAAGACAGCGCACAGATACGCAGTATTTT. This codes for CASSARQRTDTQYF. The full variable domain, completed using reference TRBV9 and TRBJ2-3, is DSGVTQTPKHLITATGQRVTLRCSPRSGDLSVYWYQQSLDQGLQFLIQYYNGEERAKGNILERFSAQQFPDLHSELNLSSLELGDSALYFCASSARQRTDTQYFGPGTRLTVL.

The chain has TRBV9 and TRBJ2-3; 10 bases fit TRBD2. The CDR3 is 17 amino acids. Germline V CDR1 and CDR2: SGDLS, YYNGEE. Trimming removed 2 bases from V and 3 bases from J; junction bases left unmatched: 9. The CDR3 sequence: CASSVGASGRGTDTQYF. Written as DNA, the CDR3 is TGTGCCAGCAGCGTTGGGGCTAGCGGGAGAGGGACAGATACGCAGTATTTT.